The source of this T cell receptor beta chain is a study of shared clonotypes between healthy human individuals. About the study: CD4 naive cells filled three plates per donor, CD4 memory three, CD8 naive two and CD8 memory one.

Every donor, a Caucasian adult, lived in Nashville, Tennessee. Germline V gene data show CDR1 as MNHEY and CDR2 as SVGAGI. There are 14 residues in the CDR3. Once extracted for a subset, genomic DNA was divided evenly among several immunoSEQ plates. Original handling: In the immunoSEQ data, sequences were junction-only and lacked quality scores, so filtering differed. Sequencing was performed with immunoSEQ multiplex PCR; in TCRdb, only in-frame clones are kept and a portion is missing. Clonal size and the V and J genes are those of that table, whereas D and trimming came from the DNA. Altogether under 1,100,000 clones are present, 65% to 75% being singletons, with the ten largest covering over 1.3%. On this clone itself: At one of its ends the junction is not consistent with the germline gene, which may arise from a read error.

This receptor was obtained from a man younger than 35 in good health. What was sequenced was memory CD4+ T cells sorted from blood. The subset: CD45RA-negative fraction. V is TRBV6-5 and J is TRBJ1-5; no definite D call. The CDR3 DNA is TGTGCCATCAGTGATCAACAGCGGGAGTCGCCCCAGCATTTT. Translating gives CAISDQQRESPQHF.